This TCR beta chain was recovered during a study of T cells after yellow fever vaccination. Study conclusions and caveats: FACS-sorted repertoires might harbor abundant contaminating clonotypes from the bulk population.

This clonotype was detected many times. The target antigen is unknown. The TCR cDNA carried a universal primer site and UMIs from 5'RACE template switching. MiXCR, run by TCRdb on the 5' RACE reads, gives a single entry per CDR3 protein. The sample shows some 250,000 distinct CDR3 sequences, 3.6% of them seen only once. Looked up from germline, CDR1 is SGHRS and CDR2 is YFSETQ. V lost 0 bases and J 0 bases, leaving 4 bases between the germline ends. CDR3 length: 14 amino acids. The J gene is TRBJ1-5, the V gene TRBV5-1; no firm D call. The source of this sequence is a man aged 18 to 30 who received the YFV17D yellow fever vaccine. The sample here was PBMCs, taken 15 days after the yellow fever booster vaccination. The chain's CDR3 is CASSLDDSNQPQHF. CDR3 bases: TGCGCCAGCAGCTTGGACGATAGCAATCAGCCCCAGCATTTT.